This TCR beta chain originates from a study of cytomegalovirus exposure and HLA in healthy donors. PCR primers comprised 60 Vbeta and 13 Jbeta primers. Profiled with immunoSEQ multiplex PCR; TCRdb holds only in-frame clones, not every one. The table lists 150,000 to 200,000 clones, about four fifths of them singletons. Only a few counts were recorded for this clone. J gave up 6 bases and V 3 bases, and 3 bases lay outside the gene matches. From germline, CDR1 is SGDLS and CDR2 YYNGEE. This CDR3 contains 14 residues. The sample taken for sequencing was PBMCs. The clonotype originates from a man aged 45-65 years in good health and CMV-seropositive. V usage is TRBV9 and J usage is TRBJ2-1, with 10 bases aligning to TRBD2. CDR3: CASSASGGSNEQFF. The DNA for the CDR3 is TGTGCCAGCAGCGCTAGCGGGGGTAGCAATGAGCAGTTCTTC.